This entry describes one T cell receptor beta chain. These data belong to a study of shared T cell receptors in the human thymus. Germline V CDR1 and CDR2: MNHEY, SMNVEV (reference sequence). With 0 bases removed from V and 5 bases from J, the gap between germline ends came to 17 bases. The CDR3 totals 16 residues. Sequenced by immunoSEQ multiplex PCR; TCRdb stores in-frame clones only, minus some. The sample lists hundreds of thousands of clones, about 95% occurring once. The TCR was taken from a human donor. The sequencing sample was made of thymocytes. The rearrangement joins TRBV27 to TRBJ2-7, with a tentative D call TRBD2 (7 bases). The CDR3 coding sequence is TGTGCCAGCAGTTTATCTTGGGGGGGCCTCGGGAACGAGCAGTACTTC. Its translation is CASSLSWGGLGNEQYF.